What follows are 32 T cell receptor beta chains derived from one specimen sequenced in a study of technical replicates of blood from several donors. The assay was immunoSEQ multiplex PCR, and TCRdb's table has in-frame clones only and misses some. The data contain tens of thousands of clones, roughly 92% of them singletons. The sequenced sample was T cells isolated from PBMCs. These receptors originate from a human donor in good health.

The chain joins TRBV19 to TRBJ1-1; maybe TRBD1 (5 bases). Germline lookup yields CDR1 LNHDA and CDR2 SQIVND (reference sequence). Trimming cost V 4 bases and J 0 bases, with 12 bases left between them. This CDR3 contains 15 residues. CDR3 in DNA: TGTGCCAGTAGTAAAAACAGGATATTGAACACTGAAGCTTTCTTT. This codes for CASSKNRILNTEAFF.

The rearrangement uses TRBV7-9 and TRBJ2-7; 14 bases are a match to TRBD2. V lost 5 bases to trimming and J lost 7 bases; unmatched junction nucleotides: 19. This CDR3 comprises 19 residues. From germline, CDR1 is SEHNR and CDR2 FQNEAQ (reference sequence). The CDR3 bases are TGTGCCAGCAGCCCAACGTCCGGGACTAGCGGGAGAGGGGCCTGGGAGCAGTACTTC. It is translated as CASSPTSGTSGRGAWEQYF.

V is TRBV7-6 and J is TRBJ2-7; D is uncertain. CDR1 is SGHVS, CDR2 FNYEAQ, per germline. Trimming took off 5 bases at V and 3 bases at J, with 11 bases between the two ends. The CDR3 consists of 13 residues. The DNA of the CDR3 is TGTGCCAGCAGCCTTAGTAGTGTCTACGAGCAGTACTTC. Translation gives CASSLSSVYEQYF.

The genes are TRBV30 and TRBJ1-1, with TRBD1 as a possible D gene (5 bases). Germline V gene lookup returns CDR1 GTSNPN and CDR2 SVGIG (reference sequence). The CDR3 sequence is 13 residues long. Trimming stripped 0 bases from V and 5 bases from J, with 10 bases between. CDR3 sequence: CAWSVQEATEAFF. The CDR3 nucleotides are TGTGCCTGGAGTGTACAGGAAGCGACTGAAGCTTTCTTT.

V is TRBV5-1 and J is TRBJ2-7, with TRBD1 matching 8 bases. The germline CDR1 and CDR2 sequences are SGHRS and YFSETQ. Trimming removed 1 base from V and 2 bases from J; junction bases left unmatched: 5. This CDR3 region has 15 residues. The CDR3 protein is CASSLRTGSAYEQYF. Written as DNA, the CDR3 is TGCGCCAGCAGCTTGCGGACAGGGAGCGCCTACGAGCAGTACTTC.

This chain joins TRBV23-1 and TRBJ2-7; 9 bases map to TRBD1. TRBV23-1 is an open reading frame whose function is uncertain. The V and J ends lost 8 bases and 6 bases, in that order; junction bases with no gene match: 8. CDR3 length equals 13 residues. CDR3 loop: CASLGQGCCEQYF. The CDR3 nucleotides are TGCGCCAGCTTGGGACAGGGTTGCTGCGAGCAGTACTTC.

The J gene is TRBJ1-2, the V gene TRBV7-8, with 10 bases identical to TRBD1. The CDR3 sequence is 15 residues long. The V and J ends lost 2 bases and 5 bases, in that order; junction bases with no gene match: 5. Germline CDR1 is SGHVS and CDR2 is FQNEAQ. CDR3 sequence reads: CASSLRDRGIYGYTF. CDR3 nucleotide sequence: TGTGCCAGCAGCTTAAGGGACAGGGGCATTTATGGCTACACCTTC.

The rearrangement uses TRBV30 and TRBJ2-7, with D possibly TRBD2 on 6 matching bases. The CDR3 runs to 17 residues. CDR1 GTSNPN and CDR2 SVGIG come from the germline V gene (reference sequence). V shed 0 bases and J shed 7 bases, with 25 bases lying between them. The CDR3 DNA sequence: TGTGCCTGGAGTGTACCTCTCCGACGGAGAACCGGGAGAGAGCAGTACTTC. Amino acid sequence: CAWSVPLRRRTGREQYF.

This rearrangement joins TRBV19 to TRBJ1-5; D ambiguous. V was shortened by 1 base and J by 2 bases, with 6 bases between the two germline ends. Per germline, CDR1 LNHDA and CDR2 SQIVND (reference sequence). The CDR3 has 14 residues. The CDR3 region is CASSIGHGNQPQHF. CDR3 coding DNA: TGTGCCAGTAGTATAGGACACGGCAATCAGCCCCAGCATTTT.

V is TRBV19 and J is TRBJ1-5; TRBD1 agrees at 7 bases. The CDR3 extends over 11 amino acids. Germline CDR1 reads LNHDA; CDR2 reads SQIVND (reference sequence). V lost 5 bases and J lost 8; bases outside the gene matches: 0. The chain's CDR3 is CASSDREPQHF. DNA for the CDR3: TGTGCCAGTAGTGACAGGGAGCCCCAGCATTTT.

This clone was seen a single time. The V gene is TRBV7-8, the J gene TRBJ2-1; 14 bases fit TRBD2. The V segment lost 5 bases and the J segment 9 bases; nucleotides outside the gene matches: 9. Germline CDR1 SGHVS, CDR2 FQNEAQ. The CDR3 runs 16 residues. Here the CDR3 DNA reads TGTGCCAGCAGCCCACGACTAGCGGGAGGGTATGGTGAGCAGTTCTTC. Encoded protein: CASSPRLAGGYGEQFF.

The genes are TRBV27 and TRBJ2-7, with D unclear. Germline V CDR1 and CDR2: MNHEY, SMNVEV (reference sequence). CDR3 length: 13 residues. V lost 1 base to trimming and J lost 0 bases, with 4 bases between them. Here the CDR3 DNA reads TGTGCCAGCAGTTTATGGGCCTCCTACGAGCAGTACTTC. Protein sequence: CASSLWASYEQYF.

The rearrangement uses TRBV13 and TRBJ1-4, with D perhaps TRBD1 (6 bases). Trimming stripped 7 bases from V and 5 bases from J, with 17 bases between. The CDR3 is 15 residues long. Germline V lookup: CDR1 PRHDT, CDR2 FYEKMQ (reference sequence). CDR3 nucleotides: TGTGCCAGCAACGCTTTTGGACAGCTGAATGAAAAACTGTTTTTT. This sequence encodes CASNAFGQLNEKLFF.

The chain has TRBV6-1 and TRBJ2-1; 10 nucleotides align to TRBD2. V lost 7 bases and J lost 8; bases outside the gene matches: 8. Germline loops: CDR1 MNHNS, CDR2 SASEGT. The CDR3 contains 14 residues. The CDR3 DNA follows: TGTGCCAGCACAGTAGCGGGAGGCGGCGATGAGCAGTTCTTC. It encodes CASTVAGGGDEQFF.

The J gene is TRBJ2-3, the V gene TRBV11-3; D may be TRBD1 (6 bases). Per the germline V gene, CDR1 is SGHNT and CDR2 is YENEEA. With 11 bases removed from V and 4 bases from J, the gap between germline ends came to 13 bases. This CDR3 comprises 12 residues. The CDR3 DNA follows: TGTGCCTCAGGACAGTCATCAGATACGCAGTATTTT. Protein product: CASGQSSDTQYF.

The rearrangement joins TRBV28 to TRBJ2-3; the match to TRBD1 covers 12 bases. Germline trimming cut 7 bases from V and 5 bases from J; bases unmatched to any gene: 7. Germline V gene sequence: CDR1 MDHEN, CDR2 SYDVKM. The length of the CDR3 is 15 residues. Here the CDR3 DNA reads TGTGCCAGCACGATCGGGACAGGGGGCATAGATACGCAGTATTTT. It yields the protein CASTIGTGGIDTQYF.

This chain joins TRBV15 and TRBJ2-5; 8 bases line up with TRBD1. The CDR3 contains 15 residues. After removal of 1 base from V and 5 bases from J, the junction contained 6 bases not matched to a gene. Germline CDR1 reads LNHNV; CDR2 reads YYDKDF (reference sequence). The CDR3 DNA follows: TGTGCCACCAGCAGAGTTCAGGGGGCCGTGGAGACCCAGTACTTC. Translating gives CATSRVQGAVETQYF.

This CDR3 is CASSHQRTSGTYNEQFF. The CDR3 DNA sequence: TGCGCCAGCAGTCACCAAAGGACTAGCGGGACTTACAATGAGCAGTTCTTC. V usage is TRBV23-1 and J usage is TRBJ2-1; 12 positions agree with TRBD2. TRBV23-1 is classed as an ORF, of uncertain function. The J segment lost 4 bases and the V segment lost 3 bases, leaving 7 bases of the junction unmatched. The CDR3 has 17 amino acids.

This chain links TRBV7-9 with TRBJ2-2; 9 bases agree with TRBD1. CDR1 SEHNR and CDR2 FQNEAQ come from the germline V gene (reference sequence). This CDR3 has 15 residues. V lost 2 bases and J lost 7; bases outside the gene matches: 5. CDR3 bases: TGTGCCAGCAGCTTACCACAGGGGGCCCTCGGGGAGCTGTTTTTT. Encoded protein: CASSLPQGALGELFF.

In nucleotides, the CDR3 is TGTGCCAGCAGTTACTCGGACTCTTCGGCTTTCTTT. This translates into CASSYSDSSAFF. The chain links TRBV6-5 to TRBJ1-1; D uncertain. The V and J ends lost 0 bases and 11 bases respectively, with 10 bases between them. Germline CDR1 reads MNHEY; CDR2 reads SVGAGI. This CDR3 spans 12 amino acids.

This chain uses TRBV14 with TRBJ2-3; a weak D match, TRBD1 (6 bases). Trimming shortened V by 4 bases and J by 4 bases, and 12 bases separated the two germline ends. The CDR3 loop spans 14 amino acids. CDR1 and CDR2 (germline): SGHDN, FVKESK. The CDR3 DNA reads TGTGCCAGCAGCCCGGACAGTTTTGCAGATACGCAGTATTTT. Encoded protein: CASSPDSFADTQYF.

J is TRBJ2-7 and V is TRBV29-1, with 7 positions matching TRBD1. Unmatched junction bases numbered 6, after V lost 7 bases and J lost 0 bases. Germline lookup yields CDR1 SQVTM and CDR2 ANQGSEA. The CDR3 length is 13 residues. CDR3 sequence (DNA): TGCAGCGGACAGGGCCACAACTCCTACGAGCAGTACTTC. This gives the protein CSGQGHNSYEQYF.

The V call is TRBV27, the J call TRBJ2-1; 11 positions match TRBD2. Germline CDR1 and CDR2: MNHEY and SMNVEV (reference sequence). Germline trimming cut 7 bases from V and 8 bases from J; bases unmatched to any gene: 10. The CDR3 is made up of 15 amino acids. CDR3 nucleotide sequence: TGTGCCAGCACGGGGCTAGCGGGAGGTTCTTATGAGCAGTTCTTC. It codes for CASTGLAGGSYEQFF.

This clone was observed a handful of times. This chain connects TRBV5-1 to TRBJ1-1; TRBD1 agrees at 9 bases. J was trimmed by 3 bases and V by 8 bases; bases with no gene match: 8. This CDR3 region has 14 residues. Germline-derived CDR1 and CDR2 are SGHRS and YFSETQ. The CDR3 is CASTGGALDTEAFF. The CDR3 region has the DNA TGCGCCAGTACAGGGGGCGCTTTGGACACTGAAGCTTTCTTT.

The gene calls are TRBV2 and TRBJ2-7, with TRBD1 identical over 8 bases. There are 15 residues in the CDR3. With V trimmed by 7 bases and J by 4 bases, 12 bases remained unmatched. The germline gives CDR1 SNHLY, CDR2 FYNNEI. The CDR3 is CASKQGDPAFYEQYF. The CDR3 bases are TGTGCCAGCAAACAGGGGGATCCTGCCTTTTACGAGCAGTACTTC.

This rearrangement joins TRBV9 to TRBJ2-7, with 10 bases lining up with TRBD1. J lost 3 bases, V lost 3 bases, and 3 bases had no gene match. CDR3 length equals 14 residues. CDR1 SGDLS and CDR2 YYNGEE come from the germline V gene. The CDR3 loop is CASSAGTGVYEQYF. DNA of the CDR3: TGTGCCAGCAGCGCCGGGACAGGGGTCTACGAGCAGTACTTC.

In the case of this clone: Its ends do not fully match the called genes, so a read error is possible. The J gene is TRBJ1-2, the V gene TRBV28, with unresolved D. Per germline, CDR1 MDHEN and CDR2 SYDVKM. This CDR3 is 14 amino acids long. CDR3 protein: CASSSGSALINAGF. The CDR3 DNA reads TGTGCCAGCAGTTCCGGTTCAGCGCTGATCAATGCGGGCTTC.

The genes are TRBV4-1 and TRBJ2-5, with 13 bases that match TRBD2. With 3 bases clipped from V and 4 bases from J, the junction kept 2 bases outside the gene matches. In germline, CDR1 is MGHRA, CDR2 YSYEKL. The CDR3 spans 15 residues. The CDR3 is CASSQGLAGLETQYF. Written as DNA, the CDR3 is TGCGCCAGCAGCCAGGGACTAGCGGGGTTAGAGACCCAGTACTTC.

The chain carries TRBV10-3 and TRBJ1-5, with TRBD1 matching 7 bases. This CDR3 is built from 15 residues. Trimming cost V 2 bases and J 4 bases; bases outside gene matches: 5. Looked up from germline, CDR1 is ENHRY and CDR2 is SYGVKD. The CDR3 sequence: CAISEGQEFNQPQHF. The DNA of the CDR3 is TGTGCCATCAGTGAGGGACAGGAATTTAATCAGCCCCAGCATTTT.

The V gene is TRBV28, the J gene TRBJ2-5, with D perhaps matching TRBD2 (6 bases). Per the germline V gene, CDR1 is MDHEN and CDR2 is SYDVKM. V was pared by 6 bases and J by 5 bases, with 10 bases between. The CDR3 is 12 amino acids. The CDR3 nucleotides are TGTGCCAGCAGGGAGGCGGGGGAGACCCAGTACTTC. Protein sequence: CASREAGETQYF.

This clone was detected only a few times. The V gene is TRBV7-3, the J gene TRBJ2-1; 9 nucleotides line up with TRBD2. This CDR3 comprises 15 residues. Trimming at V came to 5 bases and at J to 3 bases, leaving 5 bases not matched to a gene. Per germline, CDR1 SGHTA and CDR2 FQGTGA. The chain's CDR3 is CASSTGLAVYNEQFF. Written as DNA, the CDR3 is TGTGCCAGCAGCACGGGACTAGCTGTCTACAATGAGCAGTTCTTC.

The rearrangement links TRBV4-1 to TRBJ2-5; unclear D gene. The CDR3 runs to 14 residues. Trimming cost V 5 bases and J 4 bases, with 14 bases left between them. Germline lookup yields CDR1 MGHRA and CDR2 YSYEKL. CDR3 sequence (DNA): TGCGCCAGCAGCTATGATCCTGCGGTAGAGACCCAGTACTTC. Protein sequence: CASSYDPAVETQYF.